Each of the 19 T cell receptor beta chains below was sequenced from the same sample in a study of tumor-infiltrating lymphocytes in glioblastoma multiforme (dated by TCRdb to about 2017). Sequencing was carried out with an Illumina HiSeq 2500. A modified ARM-PCR protocol with multiple V-beta primers and a C-beta primer was used to build TCRB libraries from RNA via three nested multiplex PCR rounds. TCRdb trimmed the raw reads at Q25, called clones with MiXCR and kept productive beta chains. Here each entry gathers all rows of one CDR3 protein and keeps the most common genes and DNA. The sample table holds roughly 13,000 distinct CDR3 sequences, of which 60% to 65% were seen once. The ten largest make up around 30% of the sample. Material: brain tumor tissue. These receptor sequences come from a male donor with glioblastoma.

CDR3 sequence reads: CASSYSKVLDRGDGYTF. Written as DNA, the CDR3 is TGTGCCAGCAGTTACTCGAAGGTCCTGGACAGGGGGGATGGCTACACCTTC. The rearrangement uses TRBV6-5 and TRBJ1-2; TRBD1 aligns across 10 bases. This CDR3 is 17 amino acids long. The V and J ends lost 0 bases and 6 bases, in that order; junction bases with no gene match: 10. Germline CDR1 MNHEY, CDR2 SVGAGI.

The genes are TRBV20-1 and TRBJ1-5; D not certain. Germline lookup yields CDR1 DFQATT and CDR2 SNEGSKA (reference sequence). Between the trimmed V and J ends, which lost 1 base and 6 bases, there was a span of 10 bases. This CDR3 is 13 amino acids long. CDR3 in DNA: TGCAGTGCTAGAGCCCTGCTTGGTCAGCCCCAGCATTTT. Its protein product is CSARALLGQPQHF.

Worth noting for this clonotype: The junction does not match germline at one end; this may be a read error. The rearrangement links TRBV28 to TRBJ2-1; D may be TRBD1 (6 bases). Germline CDR1 reads MDHEN; CDR2 reads SYDVKM. This CDR3 comprises 15 residues. CDR3 loop: CASSTRQGLYNEQLF. The CDR3 bases are TGTGCCAGCAGCACGAGGCAGGGGCTGTACAACGAGCAGCTCTTC.

Points on this clonotype: One junction end does not reproduce the germline sequence, and a read error may be involved. The V gene is TRBV20-1, the J gene TRBJ2-7; tentatively, D is TRBD1 (6 bases). The CDR3 loop spans 14 amino acids. Germline assignment: CDR1 DFQATT and CDR2 SNEGSKA (reference sequence). The CDR3 is CSAGKDSENYEQYF. CDR3 sequence (DNA): TGCAGTGCTGGGAAGGACAGCGAAAACTACGAACAGTACTTC.

This chain links TRBV7-8 with TRBJ2-5; 14 bases align to TRBD2. The V segment lost 5 bases and the J segment 5 bases; nucleotides outside the gene matches: 10. The CDR3 totals 17 residues. Germline lookup yields CDR1 SGHVS and CDR2 FQNEAQ. CDR3 DNA sequence: TGTGCCAGCAGCACCGGGACTAGCGGGAGTGCCATTGAGACCCAGTACTTC. Protein sequence: CASSTGTSGSAIETQYF.

This clonotype has just a few counts. The genes are TRBV18 and TRBJ2-7; no definite D call. CDR3 size: 15 residues. The germline V gene has CDR1 KGHSH and CDR2 LQKENI. Trimming pared 3 bases from V and 5 bases from J, leaving 17 bases between. CDR3 protein: CASSPRRNPGHEQYF. Written as DNA, the CDR3 is TGTGCCAGCTCACCTCGCCGGAACCCAGGCCACGAGCAGTACTTC.

This clonotype is labeled medium-sized. Germline and junction disagree at one end, which may indicate a read error. This rearrangement joins TRBV29-1 to TRBJ1-1; D unresolved. Germline CDR1 reads SQVTM; CDR2 reads ANQGSEA. The CDR3 totals 13 residues. CDR3 DNA: TGCAGCGTTGATAGTCCAGAGAACGCTGAAGCTTTCTTT. Amino acid sequence: CSVDSPENAEAFF.

Note on this clonotype: This may be a read error, as it is one base from a much larger clone. V usage is TRBV6-1 and J usage is TRBJ2-1, with D possibly TRBD2 on 5 matching bases. The V end was cut by 4 bases, the J end by 2 bases, with 12 bases between. The CDR3 length is 15 residues. Germline V lookup: CDR1 MNHNS, CDR2 SASEGT. The CDR3 is CASSVGGEPYNEQFF. In nucleotides, the CDR3 is TGTGCCAGCAGTGTTGGAGGAGAACCCTACAATGAGCAGTTCTTC.

The chain is built from TRBV11-2 and TRBJ2-3, with unresolved D. Germline V gives CDR1 SGHAT, CDR2 FQNNGV. V gave up 10 bases and J gave up 0 bases, with 17 bases separating them. The CDR3 is 15 amino acids. This chain's CDR3 is CAIRRMGGSTDTQYF. CDR3 DNA sequence: TGTGCCATCAGACGAATGGGCGGCAGCACAGATACGCAGTATTTT.

Comment on this clonotype: One end of the junction is discordant with germline, which a read error may explain. Here the CDR3 reads CNAGQGAPNQPQHF. CDR3 coding DNA: TGCAATGCTGGACAGGGCGCCCCAAATCAGCCCCAGCACTTT. The chain couples TRBV20-1 to TRBJ1-5; 8 nucleotides match TRBD1. The CDR3 spans 14 residues. Germline lookup yields CDR1 DFQATT and CDR2 SNEGSKA (reference sequence).

In this sample, this clonotype turned up many times. Just one base apart from a much larger clone, this may be a read error. The chain combines TRBV29-1 with TRBJ2-1; D assignment may be TRBD1 or TRBD2 (5 bases each). Per germline, CDR1 SQVTM and CDR2 ANQGSEA. V was pared by 3 bases and J by 0 bases, with 12 bases between. There are 15 residues in the CDR3. CDR3 amino acids: CSVELVGGSYNEQFF. DNA for the CDR3: TGCAGCGTTGAGCTTGTTGGGGGCTCCTACAATGAGCAGTTCTTC.

The chain recombines TRBV6-1 with TRBJ2-3; TRBD1 matches at 7 bases. This CDR3 has 14 amino acids. Germline values: CDR1 MNHNS, CDR2 SASEGT. V lost 2 bases and J lost 4; bases outside the gene matches: 3. The CDR3 loop reads CASSESTGADTQYF. DNA for the CDR3: TGTGCCAGCAGTGAAAGTACAGGGGCAGATACGCAGTATTTT.

The chain couples TRBV11-2 to TRBJ2-2, with unresolved D. Trimming took off 9 bases at V and 2 bases at J, with 31 bases between the two ends. This CDR3 is 20 amino acids long. The V gene's germline CDR1 is SGHAT and CDR2 FQNNGV. CDR3 in DNA: TGTGCCAGTACCCCCTCATACGGCCAAGGGCTGGCGGTAAACACCGGGGAGCTGTTTTTT. Its translation: CASTPSYGQGLAVNTGELFF.

The J gene is TRBJ1-2, the V gene TRBV6-1; D perhaps matches TRBD1 (6 bases). This CDR3 has 14 residues. V was cut by 2 bases and J by 4 bases, with 11 bases left in between. The germline CDR1 and CDR2 sequences are MNHNS and SASEGT. The CDR3 sequence: CASSEPGGGYGYTF. For the CDR3, the DNA is TGTGCCAGCAGTGAACCGGGGGGCGGCTATGGCTACACCTTC.

Concerning this clonotype itself: The junction departs from germline at one end; a sequencing error may be responsible. The chain links TRBV4-1 to TRBJ2-7, with a possible D match to TRBD1 (5 bases). The CDR3 spans 15 residues. The V gene's germline CDR1 is MGHRA and CDR2 YSYEKL. The CDR3 sequence: CTSNQNLMGPLEQYF. CDR3 coding DNA: TGCACCAGCAACCAGAACCTGATGGGGCCCCTCGAGCAGTACTTC.

To note about this clonotype: A junction boundary mismatches the germline segment, possibly from a read error. V gene TRBV20-1 combines with J gene TRBJ2-1, with 7 bases that match TRBD2. The CDR3 contains 15 residues. Looked up from germline, CDR1 is DFQATT and CDR2 is SNEGSKA (reference sequence). The CDR3 DNA sequence: TGCAATGCTAGAGCCTCCGGGACTACCAACAATGAACAGTTCTTC. Its protein product is CNARASGTTNNEQFF.

This clonotype is labeled as medium-sized. The V gene is TRBV6-1, the J gene TRBJ2-1; TRBD2 is a possible D gene (5 bases). V lost 5 bases and J lost 7, with 15 bases in between. This CDR3 comprises 14 residues. Germline CDR1 is MNHNS and CDR2 is SASEGT. CDR3 protein: CASSLETSLNEQFF. DNA of the CDR3: TGTGCCAGCAGTTTAGAAACTAGTTTGAATGAGCAGTTCTTC.

This clonotype turned up a few times. The junction shows a germline mismatch at one end, possibly a read error. This chain links TRBV6-5 with TRBJ2-7; D may be TRBD1 (5 bases). The CDR3 has 16 amino acids. CDR1 is MNHEY and CDR2 is SVGAGI in the germline V gene. This CDR3 reads CASSYSIPDSPYEQYF. In nucleotides, the CDR3 is TGTGCCAGCAGTTACTCGATACCCGACAGCCCCTATGAGCAGTACTTC.

In regard to this clonotype: Its ends do not fully match the called genes, so a read error is possible. J is TRBJ2-1 and V is TRBV11-2, with D possibly being TRBD2 (5 bases). The CDR3 runs 15 residues. CDR1 is SGHAT and CDR2 is FQNNGV in the germline V gene. The CDR3 region is CASSFAGNSYNEQFF. CDR3 sequence (DNA): TGTGCTAGCAGCTTCGCGGGTAACTCCTACAATGAGCAGTTCTTC.